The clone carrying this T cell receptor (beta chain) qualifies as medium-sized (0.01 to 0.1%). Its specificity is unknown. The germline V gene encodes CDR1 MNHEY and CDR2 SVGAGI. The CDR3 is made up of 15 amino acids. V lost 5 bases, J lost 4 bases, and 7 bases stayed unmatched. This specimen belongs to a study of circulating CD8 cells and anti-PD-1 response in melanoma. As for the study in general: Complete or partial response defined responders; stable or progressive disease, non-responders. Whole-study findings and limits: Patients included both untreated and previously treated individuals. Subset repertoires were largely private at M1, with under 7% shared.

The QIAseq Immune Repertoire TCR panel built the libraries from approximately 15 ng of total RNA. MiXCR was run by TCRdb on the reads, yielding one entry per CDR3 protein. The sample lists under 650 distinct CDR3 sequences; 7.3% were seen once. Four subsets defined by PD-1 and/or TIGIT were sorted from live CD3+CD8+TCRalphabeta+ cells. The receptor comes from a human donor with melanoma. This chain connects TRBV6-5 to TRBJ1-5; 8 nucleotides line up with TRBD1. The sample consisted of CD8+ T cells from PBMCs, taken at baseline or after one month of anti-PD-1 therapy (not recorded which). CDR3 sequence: CASSPGQGSNQPQHF. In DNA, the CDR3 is TGTGCCAGCAGTCCCGGACAGGGCTCAAATCAGCCCCAGCATTTT.